This entry describes one T cell receptor beta chain. This specimen belongs to a study of blood T cell repertoires in COVID-19. Trimming took 3 bases from V and 4 from J; bases not matched to a gene: 5. CDR3 length: 15 residues. Germline assignment: CDR1 SGHTA and CDR2 FQGTGA. Assay: immunoSEQ multiplex PCR; the TCRdb copy retains only in-frame clones and omits some. The table records 90,000 or so clones, more than 70% of them present only once. The chain uses TRBV7-3 and TRBJ2-2; 7 nucleotides match TRBD1. Sequenced: peripheral blood. The sequence was obtained from a middle-aged man with active COVID-19. The CDR3 nucleotides read TGTGCCAGCAGCTTTACAGGGGTTTCCACCGGGGAGCTGTTTTTT. It is translated as CASSFTGVSTGELFF. Together with reference TRBV7-3 and TRBJ2-2, the CDR3 gives the full variable domain: GAGVSQTPSNKVTEKGKYVELRCDPISGHTALYWYRQSLGQGPEFLIYFQGTGAADDSGLPNDRFFAVRPEGSVSTLKIQRTERGDSAVYLCASSFTGVSTGELFFGEGSRLTVL.